This T cell receptor (beta chain) was sequenced in a study of T cells in Graves' hyperthyroidism and ophthalmopathy. Whole-study results and caveats: Ophthalmopathy, which appeared later, was predicted by the model a median about 5.9 months before onset. Most clonotypes expanded in thyroid above 0.001 were likewise present in blood.

Amplification targeted TCR beta CDR3 regions from RNA transcripts. A first-round RT-PCR of the TCR CDR3 used the HTBI primer set. TCRdb independently ran MiXCR on the multiplex PCR reads; one entry per CDR3 protein. The table has hundreds of thousands of distinct CDR3 sequences, roughly 13% seen once. The CDR3 is made up of 15 amino acids. After removal of 4 bases from V and 10 bases from J, the junction contained 8 bases not matched to a gene. Germline CDR1 is SGHVS and CDR2 is FQNEAQ. This clonotype showed up many times. Its cognate antigen is unknown. The rearrangement uses TRBV7-8 and TRBJ2-1, with 12 bases identical to TRBD2. Sequencing was carried out using blood. This clonotype originated in a woman aged 18-29 years with Graves' hyperthyroidism. The CDR3 here is CASSSGLAGTGEQFF. The CDR3 region has the DNA TGTGCCAGCAGCTCGGGACTAGCGGGTACGGGAGAGCAGTTCTTC.